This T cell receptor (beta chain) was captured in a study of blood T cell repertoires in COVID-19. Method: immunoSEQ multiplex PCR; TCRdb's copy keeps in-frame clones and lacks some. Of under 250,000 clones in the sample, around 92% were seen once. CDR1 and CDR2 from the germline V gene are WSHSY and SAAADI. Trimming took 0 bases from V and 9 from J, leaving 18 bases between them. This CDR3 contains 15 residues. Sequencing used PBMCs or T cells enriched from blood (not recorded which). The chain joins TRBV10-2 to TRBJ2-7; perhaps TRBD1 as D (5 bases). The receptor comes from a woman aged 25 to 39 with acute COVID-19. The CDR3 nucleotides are TGCGCCAGCAGTGAGTCTCGGCAGGGTGCGGACGGGCAGTACTTC. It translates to CASSESRQGADGQYF.